These 27 T cell receptor beta chains were sequenced from one sample in a study of T cells in Graves' hyperthyroidism and ophthalmopathy. Amplified TCR beta CDR3 regions came from RNA transcripts. The HTBI primer set was used in a first-round RT-PCR of the TCR CDR3. TCRdb recomputed calls from the multiplex PCR reads with MiXCR, one row per CDR3 protein. The sample holds about 250,000 distinct CDR3 sequences, about 15% seen once. The sequenced sample was blood. These receptors were taken from a woman in her 50s with Graves' hyperthyroidism that later progressed to Graves' ophthalmopathy.

The J gene is TRBJ2-3, the V gene TRBV7-9; D tentatively reads TRBD1 or TRBD2 (6 bases each). Germline loops: CDR1 SEHNR, CDR2 FQNEAQ (reference sequence). The CDR3 covers 18 residues. The V and J ends lost 6 bases and 2 bases respectively, with 24 bases between them. The CDR3 sequence: CASRGADPGRGNTDTQYF. The CDR3 DNA follows: TGTGCCAGCAGGGGGGCGGATCCGGGACGGGGGAACACAGATACGCAGTATTTT.

This clonotype was seen just once. V usage is TRBV5-1 and J usage is TRBJ2-7; D may be TRBD1 (6 bases). Germline loops: CDR1 SGHRS, CDR2 YFSETQ. CDR3 length equals 14 residues. V shed 1 base and J shed 2 bases, with 10 bases lying between them. CDR3 in amino acids: CASSLSTGPYEQYF. As DNA, the CDR3 is TGCGCCAGCAGCTTGTCTACAGGGCCCTACGAGCAGTACTTC.

On this clonotype: With a much larger clone just one base away, this may be a read error. This chain uses TRBV6-1 with TRBJ2-3; D is ambiguous. CDR3 length equals 12 residues. CDR1 and CDR2 (germline): MNHNS, SASEGT. The CDR3 loop is CASRSEADTQCF. For the CDR3, the DNA is TGTGCCAGCAGAAGCGAAGCAGATACGCAGTGTTTT.

This clonotype has more than one count but fewer than ten. The chain combines TRBV28 with TRBJ1-4, with D unresolved. V was shortened by 5 bases and J by 10 bases, with 11 bases between the two germline ends. In germline, CDR1 is MDHEN, CDR2 SYDVKM. The CDR3 runs 12 residues. CDR3 sequence: CASSGDRRKLFF. For the CDR3, the DNA is TGTGCCAGCAGTGGGGATAGGCGAAAACTGTTTTTT.

A few counts support this clonotype. The CDR3 reads CASSPSGLQGYEKLFF. DNA of the CDR3: TGCGCCAGCAGCCCGAGCGGCCTACAGGGGTATGAAAAACTGTTTTTT. V and J are TRBV5-1 and TRBJ1-4; 7 bases are shared with TRBD1. Germline V CDR1 and CDR2: SGHRS, YFSETQ. CDR3 length: 16 amino acids. V lost 4 bases, J lost 6 bases, and 12 bases stayed unmatched.

This clonotype was seen a handful of times. The gene calls are TRBV24-1 and TRBJ1-5, with 7 nucleotides matching TRBD1. The CDR3 is 14 residues long. The germline V gene has CDR1 KGHDR and CDR2 SFDVKD. J lost 4 bases, V lost 4 bases, and 3 bases had no gene match. CDR3 in amino acids: CATSEGQNNQPQHF. The CDR3 coding sequence is TGTGCCACCAGTGAGGGACAGAATAATCAGCCCCAGCATTTT.

This clonotype was counted ten times or more. This chain connects TRBV5-1 to TRBJ2-5; TRBD1 aligns across 7 bases. V was clipped by 6 bases and J by 0 bases; unmatched bases: 5. The germline CDR1 and CDR2 sequences are SGHRS and YFSETQ. CDR3 length: 14 amino acids. Here the CDR3 reads CASNNRGHQETQYF. As DNA, the CDR3 is TGCGCCAGCAACAACAGGGGCCACCAAGAGACCCAGTACTTC.

This clonotype has a count of ten or more. The chain couples TRBV27 to TRBJ2-7; 8 bases are shared with TRBD1. There are 13 residues in the CDR3. CDR1 and CDR2 from the germline V gene are MNHEY and SMNVEV (reference sequence). The V segment lost 3 bases and the J segment 4 bases; nucleotides outside the gene matches: 2. For the CDR3, the DNA is TGTGCCAGCAGTTTCAGGGGGCATTACGAGCAGTACTTC. Encoded protein: CASSFRGHYEQYF.

This clonotype was seen repeatedly, ten times or more. The V and J genes are TRBV6-6 and TRBJ2-6; no reliable D call. The CDR3 has 16 amino acids. With 2 bases removed from V and 0 bases from J, the gap between germline ends came to 8 bases. Germline V gene data show CDR1 as MNHNY and CDR2 as SVGAGI (reference sequence). The CDR3 sequence: CASSYVRTSGANVLTF. CDR3 in DNA: TGTGCCAGCAGTTACGTGCGCACCTCTGGGGCCAACGTCCTGACTTTC.

This clonotype turned up a few times. The CDR3: CASSQLSTGLNSPLHF. The CDR3 nucleotides read TGCGCCAGCAGCCAGTTATCGACAGGTCTAAATTCACCCCTCCACTTT. V gene TRBV4-1 combines with J gene TRBJ1-6; perhaps TRBD1 as D (6 bases). The CDR3 length is 16 residues. Trimming left V 3 bases short and J 7 bases short, with 16 bases between. Germline V gene lookup returns CDR1 MGHRA and CDR2 YSYEKL.

The chain combines TRBV25-1 with TRBJ1-2, with a tentative D call TRBD1 (5 bases). The germline gives CDR1 MGHDK, CDR2 SYGVNS. V was pared by 3 bases and J by 3 bases, with 14 bases between. The length of the CDR3 is 15 residues. Here the CDR3 reads CASSDAVGRDYGYTF. The CDR3 nucleotides are TGTGCCAGCAGTGATGCGGTCGGCAGGGACTATGGCTACACCTTC.

Ten or more counts support this clonotype. The V and J genes are TRBV20-1 and TRBJ2-1; TRBD2 is a possible D gene (5 bases). Germline CDR1 is DFQATT and CDR2 is SNEGSKA (reference sequence). V was trimmed by 6 bases and J by 9 bases, leaving 12 bases between them. This CDR3 region has 11 residues. The CDR3 coding sequence is TGCAGTGCGAAGGGAGATATTGAGCAGTTCTTC. Protein product: CSAKGDIEQFF.

This clonotype was found many times. This chain uses TRBV20-1 with TRBJ2-7; possibly TRBD2 for D (6 bases). Germline V gene lookup returns CDR1 DFQATT and CDR2 SNEGSKA (reference sequence). Trimming stripped 3 bases from V and 2 bases from J, with 14 bases between. There are 14 residues in the CDR3. The CDR3 DNA sequence: TGCAGTGCTAGTCGGGACTCCGGCGCCTACGAGCAGTACTTC. Protein product: CSASRDSGAYEQYF.

J is TRBJ1-2 and V is TRBV7-9, with D possibly matching TRBD1 (5 bases). This CDR3 is built from 13 residues. V dropped 5 bases and J dropped 8 bases, with 15 bases sitting between them. Germline V gene data show CDR1 as SEHNR and CDR2 as FQNEAQ (reference sequence). The DNA of the CDR3 is TGTGCCAGCAGCGCTGGCGGGGCTAGAGGCTACACCTTC. It yields the protein CASSAGGARGYTF.

The chain uses TRBV27 and TRBJ2-2; tentatively, D is TRBD2 (6 bases). Trimming left V 6 bases short and J 4 bases short, with 15 bases between. This CDR3 contains 15 residues. Per the germline V gene, CDR1 is MNHEY and CDR2 is SMNVEV (reference sequence). The CDR3 DNA reads TGTGCCAGCAGCCCTGGAGGAGGGAGCACCGGGGAGCTGTTTTTT. As protein: CASSPGGGSTGELFF.

This clonotype was seen ten or more times. The V and J genes are TRBV28 and TRBJ2-7; D may correspond to TRBD1 or TRBD2 (6 bases each). With 2 bases removed from V and 4 bases from J, the gap between germline ends came to 12 bases. The CDR3 is 14 residues long. The germline CDR1 and CDR2 sequences are MDHEN and SYDVKM. Here the CDR3 reads CASSLMPGAYEQYF. DNA of the CDR3: TGTGCCAGCAGTTTAATGCCGGGGGCTTACGAGCAGTACTTC.

Note on this clonotype: A clone one base away is much larger, so this may be a read error. This chain uses TRBV20-1 with TRBJ2-7; D is tentatively TRBD1 or TRBD2 (6 bases each). The CDR3 runs to 12 residues. In germline, CDR1 is DFQATT, CDR2 SNEGSKA (reference sequence). The V end lost 5 bases, the J end lost 10 bases, and 18 bases lay between the germline ends. The CDR3 region is CSARRGNDTQYF. CDR3 bases: TGCAGTGCTCGGAGGGGGAATGACACTCAGTACTTC.

This clonotype was seen ten or more times. J is TRBJ2-1 and V is TRBV5-1, with TRBD1 matching 9 bases. The length of the CDR3 is 17 residues. Losses at the gene ends were 0 bases for V and 7 bases for J; bases not matched to a gene: 11. CDR1 and CDR2 (germline): SGHRS, YFSETQ. The CDR3 nucleotides are TGCGCCAGCAGCTTGGTTACAGGGGGCTCGGTATGGAATGAGCAGTTCTTC. Protein product: CASSLVTGGSVWNEQFF.

This clonotype was detected a few times. The genes are TRBV6-1 and TRBJ1-3; 8 bases fit TRBD1. Germline loops: CDR1 MNHNS, CDR2 SASEGT. This CDR3 contains 15 residues. V shed 6 bases, J shed 3 bases, and the junction held 7 bases outside the gene matches. CDR3 sequence reads: CASSLTGTGGNTIYF. The CDR3 bases are TGTGCCAGCAGCCTCACAGGGACAGGTGGAAACACCATATATTTT.

This clonotype came up many times. V gene TRBV7-2 combines with J gene TRBJ2-2; the match to TRBD2 covers 8 bases. V lost 5 bases and J lost 4; bases outside the gene matches: 6. The CDR3 spans 15 residues. Germline V CDR1 and CDR2: SGHTA, FQGNSA. The CDR3 is CASSPRAGGTGELFF. CDR3 DNA: TGTGCCAGCAGCCCCCGGGCGGGGGGCACCGGGGAGCTGTTTTTT.

This clonotype appeared many times. The chain couples TRBV15 to TRBJ2-1, with 7 bases matching TRBD1. The CDR3 is 14 residues long. From germline, CDR1 is LNHNV and CDR2 YYDKDF (reference sequence). V trimming: 1 base; J trimming: 6 bases; junction bases outside the gene matches: 3. The CDR3 region is CATSRGGQFNEQFF. Here the CDR3 DNA reads TGTGCCACCAGCAGAGGGGGACAGTTCAATGAGCAGTTCTTC.

This clonotype was observed many times. The V gene is TRBV28, the J gene TRBJ1-1; 12 nucleotides align to TRBD1. Germline V gives CDR1 MDHEN, CDR2 SYDVKM. The CDR3 sequence is 16 residues long. The V gene end was trimmed by 8 bases and the J gene end by 7 bases; junction bases not matched to a gene: 14. The chain's CDR3 is CASSGTGGRKFLEAFF. In DNA, the CDR3 is TGTGCCAGCTCCGGGACAGGGGGCCGGAAGTTCCTTGAAGCTTTCTTT. The whole variable domain, filled in from reference TRBV28 and TRBJ1-1, reads DVKVTQSSRYLVKRTGEKVFLECVQDMDHENMFWYRQDPGLGLRLIYFSYDVKMKEKGDIPEGYSVSREKKERFSLILESASTNQTSMYLCASSGTGGRKFLEAFFGQGTRLTVV.

This clonotype was seen ten or more times. Here the CDR3 reads CASSASGAHTEAFF. The CDR3 DNA reads as TGTGCCAGCAGTGCCTCCGGAGCGCACACTGAAGCTTTCTTT. The genes are TRBV12-3 or TRBV12-4 and TRBJ1-1; D remains ambiguous. The V end lost 5 bases, the J end lost 3 bases, and 13 bases lay between the germline ends. The CDR3 is 14 residues long.

In this sample, this clonotype turned up many times. This chain joins TRBV5-1 and TRBJ1-1; D is undetermined. CDR1 is SGHRS and CDR2 is YFSETQ in the germline V gene. This CDR3 has 13 amino acids. V lost 3 bases and J 6 bases, leaving 12 bases between the germline ends. The CDR3 bases are TGCGCCAGCAGCTACAAATCTGGCGCTGAAGCTTTCTTT. Translated, it gives CASSYKSGAEAFF.

The sample holds many counts of this clonotype. The J gene is TRBJ2-2, the V gene TRBV6-1; no firm D call. CDR1 is MNHNS and CDR2 is SASEGT in the germline V gene. The CDR3 sequence is 12 residues long. V lost 6 bases, J lost 5 bases, and 7 bases lay in between. This CDR3 reads CASRPKTGELFF. Written as DNA, the CDR3 is TGTGCCAGCAGACCCAAAACCGGGGAGCTGTTTTTT.

This clonotype was counted many times. The J gene is TRBJ2-3, the V gene TRBV5-1, with D uncertain. The CDR3 is 13 residues long. V was shortened by 2 bases and J by 2 bases, with 6 bases between the two germline ends. The germline gives CDR1 SGHRS, CDR2 YFSETQ. The CDR3 bases are TGCGCCAGCAGCTTATTCCTCACAGATACGCAGTATTTT. Amino acid sequence: CASSLFLTDTQYF.

This clonotype was recorded at least ten times. This chain connects TRBV28 to TRBJ2-7; D perhaps matches TRBD1 (5 bases). The germline V gene encodes CDR1 MDHEN and CDR2 SYDVKM. V was pared by 5 bases and J by 0 bases, with 11 bases between. The CDR3 covers 14 residues. CDR3 loop: CASSGQGISYEQYF. CDR3 sequence (DNA): TGTGCCAGCAGTGGCCAGGGCATCTCCTACGAGCAGTACTTC.